This T cell receptor beta chain came from a study of blood T cells in healthy people across ages. Only a few counts were recorded for this clonotype. Ten milliliters of peripheral blood were drawn from each donor. This CDR3 spans 16 amino acids. The ends lost 5 bases at V and 5 bases at J; junction bases unmatched: 12. Together with a sample-barcoded 5' primer, a J-beta primer mix was included in a second PCR lasting about 7 to 11 cycles. TCRdb reprocessed the 5' RACE reads via MiXCR and lists one record per CDR3 protein. The sample has around 1,500,000 distinct CDR3 sequences, 35% to 45% seen once. This TCR derives from a woman younger than 30 in good health. The chain combines TRBV12-3 or TRBV12-4 with TRBJ1-1; 9 bases agree with TRBD1. Sequencing input: blood. This chain's CDR3 is CASSTRVRQGETEAFF. The CDR3 nucleotides are TGTGCCAGCAGTACAAGGGTCCGACAGGGGGAAACTGAAGCTTTCTTT.